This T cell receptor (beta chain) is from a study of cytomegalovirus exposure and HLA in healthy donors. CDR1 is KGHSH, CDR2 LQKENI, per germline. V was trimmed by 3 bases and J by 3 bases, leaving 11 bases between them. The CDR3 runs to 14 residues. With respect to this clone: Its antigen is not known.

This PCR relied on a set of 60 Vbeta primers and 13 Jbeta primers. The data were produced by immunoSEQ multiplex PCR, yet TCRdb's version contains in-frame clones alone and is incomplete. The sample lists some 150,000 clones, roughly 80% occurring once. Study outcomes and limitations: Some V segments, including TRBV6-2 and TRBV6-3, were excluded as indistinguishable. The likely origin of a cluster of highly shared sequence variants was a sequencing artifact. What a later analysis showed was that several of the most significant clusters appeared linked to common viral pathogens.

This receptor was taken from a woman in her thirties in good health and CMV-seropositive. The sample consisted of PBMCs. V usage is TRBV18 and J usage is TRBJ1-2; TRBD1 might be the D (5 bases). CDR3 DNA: TGTGCCAGCTCACCCCAGGGTGCGGACTATGGCTACACCTTC. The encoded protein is CASSPQGADYGYTF. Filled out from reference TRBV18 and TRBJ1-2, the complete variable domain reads NAGVMQNPRHLVRRRGQEARLRCSPMKGHSHVYWYRQLPEEGLKFMVYLQKENIIDESGMPKERFSAEFPKEGPSILRIQQVVRGDSAAYFCASSPQGADYGYTFGSGTRLTVV.